The rows below give T cell receptor beta chains drawn from one sample of a study of CD8+ T cells in alopecia areata. Repertoires were generated with immunoSEQ multiplex PCR, while TCRdb's copy carries only in-frame clones and drops some. The top ten hold 23% of the sample, which has about 76,000 clones, approximately 64% seen once. This material consisted of CD8+ T cells sorted from blood, taken at week 24, from a patient treated with tofacitinib. Receptors were obtained from a human donor with alopecia areata. Each CDR3 is given with its conserved first and last residue. The order of the fields is V gene, D gene, J gene, clone size, CDR3 DNA, CDR3 protein. The D gene is left open where the match is weak. Only some rows state a clone size, as once, few, many or a class for expanded clones.

>TRBV4-2|.|TRBJ1-4|.
TGTGCCAGCAGCCAAGGTAAAGGGGCCGAAAAACTGTTTTTT
CASSQGKGAEKLFF
>TRBV4-3|.|TRBJ1-1|.
TGCGCCAGCAGCCCCTCTTATGGGGGGCTGAACACTGAAGCTTTCTTT
CASSPSYGGLNTEAFF
>TRBV5-4|.|TRBJ2-7|.
TGTGCCAGCAGCTTGGAGTGGTCCCCTAGTTACGAGCAGTACTTC
CASSLEWSPSYEQYF
>TRBV5-6|TRBD1|TRBJ1-6|.
TGTGCCAGCAGCCCGGGACAGCTAGATTCACCCCTCCACTTT
CASSPGQLDSPLHF
>TRBV2|.|TRBJ1-4|once
TGTGCCAGCAGTGAGCCGGGACAAGGGCGACAGGAAAAACTGTTTTTT
CASSEPGQGRQEKLFF
>TRBV27|TRBD2|TRBJ2-7|once
TGTGCCAGTTCTAGCGGGGACTCCTACGAGCAGTACTTC
CASSSGDSYEQYF
>TRBV4-3|.|TRBJ2-7|many
TGCGCCAGCAGCCAAGAGGTGCAGGGGATCTACGAGCAGTACTTC
CASSQEVQGIYEQYF
>TRBV14|.|TRBJ1-1|.
TGTGCCAGCAGCCAAGATCCCCCCGTTCAAGATGGAGCTTTCTTT
CASSQDPPVQDGAFF
>TRBV7-9|.|TRBJ2-3|.
TGTGCCAGCAGGGTCTCCGGGGGACTCACAGATACGCAGTATTTT
CASRVSGGLTDTQYF
>TRBV6-1|.|TRBJ2-5|.
TGTGCCACCAAGGACTTTCAGCAAGAGACCCAGTACTTC
CATKDFQQETQYF
>TRBV27|TRBD1|TRBJ2-5|.
TGTGCCAGCAGTTTAGGGTGGGGCGACAGGGCCGGGGAGACCCAGTACTTC
CASSLGWGDRAGETQYF
>TRBV13|TRBD2|TRBJ2-3|.
TGTGCCAGCAGCTTCAGGAGCGGGAGTCCAGATACGCAGTATTTT
CASSFRSGSPDTQYF
>TRBV7-2|.|TRBJ1-1|few
TGTGCCAGCAGCACCGACAGGAACACTGAAGCTTTCTTT
CASSTDRNTEAFF
>TRBV5-4|.|TRBJ2-3|.
TGTGCCAGCAGCTTGGTGGGTATCACAGATACGCAGTATTTT
CASSLVGITDTQYF
>TRBV5-1|.|TRBJ2-7|.
TGCGCCAGCAGCTTGGCTGGCAGGGCGGCCTACGAGCAGTACTTC
CASSLAGRAAYEQYF
>TRBV4-3|.|TRBJ2-1|.
TGCGCCAGCAGCCAAGGCCCCCTGTCGAGCGGCAATGAGCAGTTCTTC
CASSQGPLSSGNEQFF
>TRBV15|.|TRBJ1-2|.
TGTGCCACCAGCAGGGCTAGGGCAGGGCCCAACTATGGCTACACCTTC
CATSRARAGPNYGYTF
>TRBV6-5|.|TRBJ2-3|.
TGTGCCTCGCAGGCTACTAGCACAGATACGCAGTATTTT
CASQATSTDTQYF
>TRBV5-1|.|TRBJ1-1|.
TGCGCCAGCAGCTTGGGTGACACTGAAGCTTTCTTT
CASSLGDTEAFF
>TRBV29-1|.|TRBJ1-6|.
TGCAGCGTTGAAGAGGCAGGGAATTCACCCCTCCACTTT
CSVEEAGNSPLHF
>TRBV4-1|TRBD1|TRBJ1-1|few
TGCGCCAGCAGCCAAGGGACAGGGAGCACTGAAGCTTTCTTT
CASSQGTGSTEAFF
>TRBV15|.|TRBJ1-2|.
TGTGCCACCAGCAGAAGAGTGGGGTTTTTGGAGGGCTACACCTTC
CATSRRVGFLEGYTF
>TRBV27|.|TRBJ1-1|.
TGTGCCAGCAGCCCGGGGGAGTTTGGGGTCGAGGACACTGAAGCTTTCTTT
CASSPGEFGVEDTEAFF
>TRBV2|.|TRBJ1-2|.
TGTGCCAGCACGGACGGCTATGGCTACACCTTC
CASTDGYGYTF
>TRBV5-4|.|TRBJ2-7|once
TGTGCCAGCAGCTTGGACAGGGCCTACGAGCAGTACTTC
CASSLDRAYEQYF
>TRBV2|TRBD2|TRBJ2-3|.
TGTGCCAGCAACCGCGGGGGGCACCCTAGCACAGATACGCAGTATTTT
CASNRGGHPSTDTQYF
>TRBV4-1|TRBD1|TRBJ2-5|.
TGCGCCAGCAGCCAAGATGGGCAGGGGGACCAAGAGACCCAGTACTTC
CASSQDGQGDQETQYF
>TRBV27|.|TRBJ1-5|.
TGTGCCAGCAGTTATTTACAGAATCAGCCCCAGCATTTT
CASSYLQNQPQHF
>TRBV7-8|.|TRBJ2-5|.
TGTGCCAGCAGCCCCGGGACGTACCAAGAGACCCAGTACTTC
CASSPGTYQETQYF
>TRBV5-6|.|TRBJ1-1|.
TGTGCCAGCAGCCCTGGACAGCCTTCAGGGTACACTGAAGCTTTCTTT
CASSPGQPSGYTEAFF
>TRBV29-1|.|TRBJ1-4|.
TGCAGCGTTGAAGGGGCAGCAACTAATGAAAAACTGTTTTTT
CSVEGAATNEKLFF
>TRBV5-1|TRBD1|TRBJ2-7|few
TGCGCCAGCAGCTGGACAGGGACCTCACAATCGTACGTCGAGCAGTACTTC
CASSWTGTSQSYVEQYF
>TRBV13|TRBD2|TRBJ2-1|.
TGTGCCAGCAGCTTAGTGGTAGCGGGAGGGCACTACAATGAGCAGTTCTTC
CASSLVVAGGHYNEQFF
>TRBV29-1|.|TRBJ2-1|.
TGCAGCGTTGAAGGGATCATGGGACTTGACTCCTACAATGAGCAGTTCTTC
CSVEGIMGLDSYNEQFF
>TRBV13|.|TRBJ1-1|once
TGTGCCAGCAGCGCGGAGGGAAACACTGAAGCTTTCTTT
CASSAEGNTEAFF
>TRBV7-9|.|TRBJ1-2|few
TGTGCCAGCAGCGCAGCTGGCTACACCTTC
CASSAAGYTF
>TRBV7-6|TRBD1|TRBJ2-4|.
TGTGCCAGCAGCTTAGCACCCGGGACAGGGTTGAAAAACATTCAGTACTTC
CASSLAPGTGLKNIQYF
>TRBV29-1|TRBD1|TRBJ2-1|.
TGCAGCGTTTATGTGACAGGGCTCGATGAGCAGTTCTTC
CSVYVTGLDEQFF
>TRBV6-6|.|TRBJ1-4|few
TGTGCCAGCAGTTACCGTTTGGGTTCAACTAATGAAAAACTGTTTTTT
CASSYRLGSTNEKLFF
>TRBV7-9|.|TRBJ2-1|.
TGTGCCAGCAGCCTGGGGTGGGATGAGCAGTTCTTC
CASSLGWDEQFF
>TRBV27|.|TRBJ1-1|.
TGTGCCAGCAGTTTATTCGGGGGGATCATGAACACTGAAGCTTTCTTT
CASSLFGGIMNTEAFF
>TRBV4-1|.|TRBJ2-7|.
TGCGCCAGCAGCCAAGTTTCCGGACCAGGGGCCTCCTACGAGCAGTACTTC
CASSQVSGPGASYEQYF
>TRBV4-3|.|TRBJ2-7|.
TGCGCCAGCAGCCAGTCTATCTCCTACGAGCAGTACTTC
CASSQSISYEQYF
>TRBV5-1|.|TRBJ2-1|.
TGCGCCAGCAGCTTTTACAGGGACACCCTAAATGAGCAGTTCTTC
CASSFYRDTLNEQFF
>TRBV27|.|TRBJ2-5|.
TGTGCCAGCAGTTTATCGCCGGGGTACGTGGAGACCCAGTACTTC
CASSLSPGYVETQYF
>TRBV5-1|.|TRBJ1-1|few
TGCGCCAGCAGACCAGGGTTCGGCGAAATGAACACTGAAGCTTTCTTT
CASRPGFGEMNTEAFF
>TRBV4-3|.|TRBJ1-5|.
TGCGCCAGCAGCCAAGATCAAGGGTCTCAGCCCCAGCATTTT
CASSQDQGSQPQHF